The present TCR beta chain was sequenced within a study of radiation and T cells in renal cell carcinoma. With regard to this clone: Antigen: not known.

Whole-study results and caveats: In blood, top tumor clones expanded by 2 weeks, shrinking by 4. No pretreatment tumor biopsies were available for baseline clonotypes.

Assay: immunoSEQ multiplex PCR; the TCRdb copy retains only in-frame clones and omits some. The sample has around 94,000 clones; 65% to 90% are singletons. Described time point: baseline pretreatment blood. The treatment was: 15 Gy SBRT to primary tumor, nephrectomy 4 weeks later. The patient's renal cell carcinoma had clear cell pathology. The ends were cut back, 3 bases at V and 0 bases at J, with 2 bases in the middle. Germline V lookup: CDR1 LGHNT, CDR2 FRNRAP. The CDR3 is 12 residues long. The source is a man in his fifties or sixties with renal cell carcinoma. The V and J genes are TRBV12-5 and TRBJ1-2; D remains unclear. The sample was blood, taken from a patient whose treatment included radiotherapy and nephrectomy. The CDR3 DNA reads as TGTGCTAGTGGTTTTCCTAACTATGGCTACACCTTC. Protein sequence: CASGFPNYGYTF.